A single sample is the source of the 9 T cell receptor beta chains below, sequenced in a study of Graves' ophthalmopathy and Graves' hyperthyroidism. From RNA, the CDR3 regions of TCR beta chains were amplified and sequenced. The library came from an HTBI-primed first-round RT-PCR and a second-round multiplex PCR. TCRdb itself ran the multiplex PCR reads through MiXCR, one entry per CDR3 protein. Of about 420,000 distinct CDR3 sequences in the sample, over 20% were seen once. The sample comprised peripheral blood. The receptors were gathered from a woman younger than 35 with stable Graves' hyperthyroidism.

This clonotype was found many times. The chain employs TRBV27 and TRBJ2-7, with D perhaps matching TRBD1 (6 bases). The V and J ends lost 3 bases and 1 base respectively, with 13 bases between them. Germline V gives CDR1 MNHEY, CDR2 SMNVEV (reference sequence). This CDR3 spans 15 amino acids. CDR3 bases: TGTGCCAGCAGTTTGGCGACAGGATCGTCCTACGAGCAGTACTTC. It yields the protein CASSLATGSSYEQYF.

This chain joins TRBV27 and TRBJ1-1; the D gene is possibly TRBD1 (6 bases). CDR1 MNHEY and CDR2 SMNVEV come from the germline V gene (reference sequence). The CDR3 is 15 amino acids. V was clipped by 3 bases and J by 1 base, with 12 bases between them. The CDR3 loop reads CASSLGRGQNTEAFF. CDR3 sequence (DNA): TGTGCCAGCAGTTTGGGGCGGGGGCAGAACACTGAAGCTTTCTTT.

The chain couples TRBV4-1 to TRBJ1-6; D ambiguous. There are 15 residues in the CDR3. Germline loops: CDR1 MGHRA, CDR2 YSYEKL. Trimming stripped 6 bases from V and 5 bases from J, with 14 bases between. CDR3 bases: TGCGCCAGCAGGTGGCAGGACGGAGATAATTCACCCCTCCACTTT. Encoded protein: CASRWQDGDNSPLHF.

This clonotype was observed at least ten times. This chain joins TRBV5-4 and TRBJ2-7, with 7 nucleotides matching TRBD2. Trimming at V came to 1 base and at J to 5 bases, leaving 3 bases not matched to a gene. The CDR3 length is 13 residues. CDR1 SGHNT and CDR2 YYREEE come from the germline V gene (reference sequence). CDR3 sequence (DNA): TGTGCCAGCAGCTTGACCGGGACTAACGAGCAGTACTTC. Its protein is CASSLTGTNEQYF.

This sequence joins TRBV2 and TRBJ2-7; no reliable D call. The CDR3 length is 13 residues. V lost 5 bases and J lost 1, with 9 bases in between. Germline V gives CDR1 SNHLY, CDR2 FYNNEI. The CDR3 spells CASSTDLSYEQYF. Written as DNA, the CDR3 is TGTGCCAGCAGTACTGACTTATCCTACGAGCAGTACTTC.

Ten or more counts support this clonotype. The rearrangement uses TRBV29-1 and TRBJ2-7, with 11 bases matching TRBD2. Germline V gene sequence: CDR1 SQVTM, CDR2 ANQGSEA. J lost 7 bases, V lost 4 bases, and 9 bases had no gene match. This CDR3 has 14 amino acids. The CDR3: CSVVPLAGAGEQYF. Written as DNA, the CDR3 is TGCAGCGTTGTCCCACTAGCGGGAGCTGGGGAGCAGTACTTC.

This clonotype was recorded at least ten times. The genes are TRBV15 and TRBJ1-5; D gene ambiguous. Germline CDR1 is LNHNV and CDR2 is YYDKDF (reference sequence). The CDR3 length is 14 residues. With 3 bases removed from V and 5 bases from J, the gap between germline ends came to 11 bases. CDR3: CATSSLLSDQPQHF. CDR3 nucleotides: TGTGCCACCAGCAGCCTTTTGAGCGATCAGCCCCAGCATTTT. The variable domain in full, with the rest retrieved from reference TRBV15 and TRBJ1-5, is DAMVIQNPRYQVTQFGKPVTLSCSQTLNHNVMYWYQQKSSQAPKLLFHYYDKDFNNEADTPDNFQSRRPNTSFCFLDIRSPGLGDTAMYLCATSSLLSDQPQHFGDGTRLSIL.

The chain links TRBV18 to TRBJ1-1, with TRBD1 identical over 8 bases. Germline trimming cut 4 bases from V and 1 base from J; bases unmatched to any gene: 5. The CDR3 runs to 15 residues. Germline values: CDR1 KGHSH, CDR2 LQKENI. The CDR3 DNA sequence: TGTGCCAGCTCACGCGACAGGGGAGGGAACACTGAAGCTTTCTTT. This codes for CASSRDRGGNTEAFF. Supplemented by reference TRBV18 and TRBJ1-1, the full variable domain reads NAGVMQNPRHLVRRRGQEARLRCSPMKGHSHVYWYRQLPEEGLKFMVYLQKENIIDESGMPKERFSAEFPKEGPSILRIQQVVRGDSAAYFCASSRDRGGNTEAFFGQGTRLTVV.

For this clonotype: At one end, the junction sequence differs from germline, possibly due to a read error. The V and J genes are TRBV6-1 and TRBJ1-2; 7 nucleotides agree with TRBD1. The CDR3 has 13 amino acids. The V gene's germline CDR1 is MNHNS and CDR2 SASEGT. The CDR3 sequence: CASKPGQIYGYTF. Written as DNA, the CDR3 is TGTGCCAGCAAACCGGGACAGATCTATGGTTACACCTTC.